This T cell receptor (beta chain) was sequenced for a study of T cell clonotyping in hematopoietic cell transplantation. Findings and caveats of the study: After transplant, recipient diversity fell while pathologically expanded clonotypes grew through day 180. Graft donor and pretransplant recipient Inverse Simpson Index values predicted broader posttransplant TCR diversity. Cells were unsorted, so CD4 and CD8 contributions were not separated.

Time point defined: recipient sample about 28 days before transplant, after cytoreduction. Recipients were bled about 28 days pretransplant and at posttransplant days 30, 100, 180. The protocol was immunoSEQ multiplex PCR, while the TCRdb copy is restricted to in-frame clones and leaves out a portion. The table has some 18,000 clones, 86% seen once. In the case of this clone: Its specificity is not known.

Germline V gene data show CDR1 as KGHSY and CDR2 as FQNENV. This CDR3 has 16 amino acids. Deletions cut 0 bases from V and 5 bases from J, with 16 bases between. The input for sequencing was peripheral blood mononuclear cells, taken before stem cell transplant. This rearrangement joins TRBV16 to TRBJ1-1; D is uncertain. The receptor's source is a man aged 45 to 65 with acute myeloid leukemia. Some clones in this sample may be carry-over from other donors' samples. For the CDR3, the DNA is TGTGCCAGCAGCCAATCCTTCGCCGGCGGGCGGACTGAAGCTTTCTTT. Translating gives CASSQSFAGGRTEAFF.